These 2 T cell receptor beta chains originate from one sample sequenced in a study of Ad26.COV2.S vaccination and SARS-CoV-2 variants (dated by TCRdb to about 2021). Library preparation employed the immunoSEQ multiplex PCR assay. The clones in this table, taken by TCRdb from immuneACCESS, are in-frame only. Not every clone is retained; where verified, under half of the shortfall comes from an unresolved V gene, and the cause of the rest is unknown. The sample table contains about 440,000 clones; only one count was recorded for 90% of them. Clones ranked in the top ten supply roughly 4.3% of the sample. In the paper's terms, the treatment or condition label means: some 19 received Ad26.COV2.S at low or high dose, single or two shots; several received placebo; per-sample allocation not given. Repertoires of vaccine and placebo recipients were sequenced from samples collected on day 63 after the first injection.

Sample: peripheral blood, taken in a trial of Ad26.COV2.S vaccine versus placebo. The receptors come from a person aged 18-60 years who received the Ad26.COV2.S COVID-19 vaccine or a placebo.

The chain's CDR3 is CASSETWAGTEAFF. Here the CDR3 DNA reads TGTGCCAGCAGCGAGACATGGGCGGGCACTGAAGCTTTCTTT. The chain recombines TRBV9 with TRBJ1-1, with no clear D. Per germline, CDR1 SGDLS and CDR2 YYNGEE. This CDR3 region has 14 residues. Trimming shortened V by 3 bases and J by 4 bases, and 13 bases separated the two germline ends.

The chain couples TRBV7-8 to TRBJ2-3; 8 bases agree with TRBD2. V trimming: 6 bases; J trimming: 1 base; junction bases outside the gene matches: 6. Germline-derived CDR1 and CDR2 are SGHVS and FQNEAQ. The CDR3 contains 15 residues. The CDR3 nucleotides are TGTGCCAGCAGGTCGAGCGGGAGCCGCACAGATACGCAGTATTTT. This encodes CASRSSGSRTDTQYF. The entire variable domain, with the rest obtained from reference TRBV7-8 and TRBJ2-3, is as follows: GAGVSQSPRYKVAKRGQDVALRCDPISGHVSLFWYQQALGQGPEFLTYFQNEAQLDKSGLPSDRFFAERPEGSVSTLKIQRTQQEDSAVYLCASRSSGSRTDTQYFGPGTRLTVL.